A selection of T cell receptor beta chains follows, all from one sample in a study of radiation and T cells in renal cell carcinoma. The protocol was immunoSEQ multiplex PCR, while the TCRdb copy is restricted to in-frame clones and leaves out a portion. The sample has tens of thousands of clones; more than 80% are singletons. This sample comprised blood, obtained from a patient whose treatment included radiotherapy and nephrectomy. The origin of the receptors is a woman aged 70-85 years with renal cell carcinoma. Each CDR3 is given with its conserved first and last residue. The order of the fields is V gene, J gene, D gene, CDR3 protein. The D gene is left open where the match is weak.

V gene: TRBV27
J gene: TRBJ2-7
D gene: TRBD2
CDR3 protein: CASSLGLAYEQYF

V gene: TRBV5-1
J gene: TRBJ2-7
D gene: -
CDR3 protein: CASSLRTEGYEQYF

V gene: TRBV7-7
J gene: TRBJ2-3
D gene: -
CDR3 protein: CASSPEPTDTQYF

V gene: TRBV10-3
J gene: TRBJ2-7
D gene: -
CDR3 protein: CATQGVDRDYEQYF

V gene: TRBV7-8
J gene: TRBJ2-5
D gene: TRBD2
CDR3 protein: CASSLLAGAPRAQYF

V gene: TRBV5-1
J gene: TRBJ2-1
D gene: TRBD1
CDR3 protein: CASSSGQVSNEQFF

V gene: TRBV2
J gene: TRBJ2-2
D gene: TRBD2
CDR3 protein: CASSARRTSGPNTGELFF

V gene: TRBV7-8
J gene: TRBJ1-6
D gene: TRBD1
CDR3 protein: CASSRLGTGVSPLHF

V gene: TRBV6-5
J gene: TRBJ1-2
D gene: -
CDR3 protein: CASKDSVDGYTF

V gene: TRBV6-1
J gene: TRBJ1-5
D gene: -
CDR3 protein: CASNLYPRGNQPQHF

V gene: TRBV19
J gene: TRBJ2-1
D gene: TRBD1
CDR3 protein: CASSGPTGGGSYNEQFF

V gene: TRBV5-4
J gene: TRBJ2-1
D gene: -
CDR3 protein: CASSLTPLATSYNEQFF

V gene: TRBV25-1
J gene: TRBJ1-3
D gene: -
CDR3 protein: CASSRDSGNTIYF

V gene: TRBV5-6
J gene: TRBJ1-5
D gene: -
CDR3 protein: CASSLSGGRRQPQHF

V gene: TRBV27
J gene: TRBJ1-6
D gene: TRBD1
CDR3 protein: CASSTMTGRGDSPLHF

V gene: TRBV10-3
J gene: TRBJ2-1
D gene: -
CDR3 protein: CATTEDNEQFF

V gene: TRBV7-6
J gene: TRBJ1-3
D gene: -
CDR3 protein: CASSSLRAGAISGNTIYF

V gene: TRBV5-5
J gene: TRBJ2-1
D gene: -
CDR3 protein: CASSHKDEQFF

V gene: TRBV30
J gene: TRBJ1-1
D gene: -
CDR3 protein: CAWIVLDQGRNTEAFF

V gene: TRBV6-1
J gene: TRBJ2-7
D gene: -
CDR3 protein: CASSEEGRSEYF

V gene: TRBV11-3
J gene: TRBJ2-7
D gene: -
CDR3 protein: CASSGTGTYEQYF

V gene: TRBV29-1
J gene: TRBJ1-2
D gene: -
CDR3 protein: CSVEADSNYGYTF

V gene: TRBV18
J gene: TRBJ2-5
D gene: -
CDR3 protein: CASSPAGASGAQYF

V gene: TRBV6-6
J gene: TRBJ2-7
D gene: -
CDR3 protein: CASSNGVASTTYEQYF

V gene: TRBV19
J gene: TRBJ1-5
D gene: -
CDR3 protein: CASSIGSAGQPQHF

V gene: TRBV12-5
J gene: TRBJ2-1
D gene: -
CDR3 protein: CASGRTSSGEQFF

V gene: TRBV7-9
J gene: TRBJ2-3
D gene: -
CDR3 protein: CASSLAGEVTDTQYF

V gene: TRBV19
J gene: TRBJ2-1
D gene: TRBD2
CDR3 protein: CASSPGTSGRAMNEQFF

V gene: TRBV5-1
J gene: TRBJ2-2
D gene: -
CDR3 protein: CASSRVADTNTGELFF

V gene: TRBV2
J gene: TRBJ2-7
D gene: -
CDR3 protein: CASSASAEQYF

V gene: TRBV5-1
J gene: TRBJ2-5
D gene: -
CDR3 protein: CASSFSLAGRETQYF

V gene: TRBV6-1
J gene: TRBJ1-1
D gene: -
CDR3 protein: CASSEGGSTEAFF

V gene: TRBV6-1
J gene: TRBJ1-5
D gene: -
CDR3 protein: CASSENRNQPQHF

V gene: TRBV19
J gene: TRBJ2-1
D gene: TRBD1
CDR3 protein: CASSPGTGGFGSYNEQFF

V gene: TRBV28
J gene: TRBJ2-7
D gene: TRBD2
CDR3 protein: CASVGLAGLYEQYF

V gene: TRBV4-1
J gene: TRBJ2-2
D gene: -
CDR3 protein: CASSQDLFGLARTGELFF

V gene: TRBV5-1
J gene: TRBJ2-3
D gene: -
CDR3 protein: CASSFRRGPDTQYF

V gene: TRBV5-6
J gene: TRBJ2-7
D gene: -
CDR3 protein: CASKGTAYEQYF

V gene: TRBV14
J gene: TRBJ2-7
D gene: -
CDR3 protein: CASSPLSGTPEKYF

V gene: TRBV10-3
J gene: TRBJ1-1
D gene: -
CDR3 protein: CAIKGGDNTEAFF

V gene: TRBV7-2
J gene: TRBJ1-1
D gene: -
CDR3 protein: CASTLFRVGSTEAFF

V gene: TRBV4-3
J gene: TRBJ1-2
D gene: -
CDR3 protein: CASSQDTAEYYGYTF

V gene: TRBV5-6
J gene: TRBJ1-2
D gene: -
CDR3 protein: CASSTDTAANYGYTF

V gene: TRBV9
J gene: TRBJ1-1
D gene: -
CDR3 protein: CASSDISGHGDTEAFF

V gene: TRBV15
J gene: TRBJ2-7
D gene: -
CDR3 protein: CATSRGGSSYEQYF

V gene: TRBV7-9
J gene: TRBJ2-7
D gene: -
CDR3 protein: CASSTRAPGVSYEQYF

V gene: TRBV6-5
J gene: TRBJ1-2
D gene: TRBD1
CDR3 protein: CASSYETGAARGYTF

V gene: TRBV7-2
J gene: TRBJ2-5
D gene: TRBD2
CDR3 protein: CASSYPSGFLGQETQYF

V gene: TRBV30
J gene: TRBJ2-5
D gene: TRBD1
CDR3 protein: CAWDRGQGETQYF

V gene: TRBV6-1
J gene: TRBJ1-5
D gene: -
CDR3 protein: CASSERQDLPHF

V gene: TRBV6-6
J gene: TRBJ1-2
D gene: -
CDR3 protein: CASISGGGIGYTF

V gene: TRBV7-9
J gene: TRBJ2-1
D gene: TRBD2
CDR3 protein: CASSLASGRLYEQFF